Here is one TCR beta chain with its context. TCRdb keeps only in-frame clones here, not all; method: immunoSEQ multiplex PCR. The sample lists roughly 52,000 clones, roughly 87% occurring once. These data come from a study of blood T cell repertoires in COVID-19. Study at large: Collection of acute and convalescent COVID-19 samples took place in the United States, Italy and Spain. PBMCs, B-cell-depleted T cells, or T cells were the source of the cDNA or gDNA that made up the material.

The CDR3 is 15 residues long. Germline CDR1 is SGHRS and CDR2 is YFSETQ. Trimming shortened V by 5 bases and J by 0 bases, and 15 bases separated the two germline ends. This receptor was taken from a man in his forties with COVID-19, enrolled during active disease. This chain joins TRBV5-1 and TRBJ2-7, with a tentative D call TRBD2 (5 bases). Sequenced material: peripheral blood. The chain's CDR3 is CASRQVFRGSYEQYF. The CDR3 DNA is TGCGCCAGCAGGCAAGTCTTCCGGGGCTCCTACGAGCAGTACTTC.